This T cell receptor beta chain was captured in a study of blood T cells in healthy people across ages. The study's findings and limits: Bulk PBMC profiling left naive and antigen-experienced comparisons inconclusive.

A second roughly 6 to 11 cycle PCR used barcoded and J-beta primers. Sequencing recovered at least 2.5 million CDR3-containing paired-end reads from each sample. Using its own MiXCR run on the 5' RACE reads, TCRdb lists one record per CDR3 protein. The data show 550,000 to 750,000 distinct CDR3 sequences, with around 21% seen just once and around 3.4% held by the top ten. This clonotype appeared a few times. Its antigen remains unidentified. The germline V gene encodes CDR1 DFQATT and CDR2 SNEGSKA (reference sequence). The CDR3 has 17 residues. V was pared by 0 bases and J by 1 base, with 8 bases of the junction left unmatched.

The TCR originated in a man in his sixties or seventies in good health. The sequencing input was blood. The chain employs TRBV20-1 and TRBJ2-5; the match to TRBD2 covers 10 bases. The CDR3 loop is CSARDLRLAGVQETQYF. CDR3 bases: TGCAGTGCTAGAGATCTGCGGCTAGCGGGAGTCCAAGAGACCCAGTACTTC.